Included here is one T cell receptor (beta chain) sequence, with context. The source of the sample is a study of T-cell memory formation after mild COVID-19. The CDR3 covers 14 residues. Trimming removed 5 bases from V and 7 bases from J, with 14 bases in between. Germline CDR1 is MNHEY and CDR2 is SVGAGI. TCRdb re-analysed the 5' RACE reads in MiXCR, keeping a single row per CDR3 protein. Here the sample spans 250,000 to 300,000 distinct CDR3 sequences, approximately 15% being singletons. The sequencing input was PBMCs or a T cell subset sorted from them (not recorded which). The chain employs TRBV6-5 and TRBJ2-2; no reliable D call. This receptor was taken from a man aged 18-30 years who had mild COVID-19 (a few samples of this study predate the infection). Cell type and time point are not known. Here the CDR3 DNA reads TGTGCCAGCAGTCCCCTTGAGCTAGGCGGGGAGCTGTTTTTT. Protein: CASSPLELGGELFF.